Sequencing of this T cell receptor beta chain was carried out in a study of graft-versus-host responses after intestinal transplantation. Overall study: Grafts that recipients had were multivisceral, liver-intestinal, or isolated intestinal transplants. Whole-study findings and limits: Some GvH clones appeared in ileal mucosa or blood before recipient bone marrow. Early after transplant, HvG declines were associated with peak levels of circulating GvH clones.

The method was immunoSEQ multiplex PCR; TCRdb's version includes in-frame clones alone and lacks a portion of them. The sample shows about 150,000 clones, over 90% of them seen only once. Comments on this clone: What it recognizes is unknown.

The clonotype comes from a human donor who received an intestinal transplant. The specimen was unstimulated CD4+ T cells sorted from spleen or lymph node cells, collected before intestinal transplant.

The CDR3 loop is CASSRTGGLNEQYF. As DNA, the CDR3 is TGTGCCAGCAGTAGGACAGGGGGCTTGAACGAGCAGTACTTC. This chain uses TRBV6-5 with TRBJ2-7; TRBD1 matches at 11 bases. Trimming removed 5 bases from V and 5 bases from J; junction bases left unmatched: 5. Looked up from germline, CDR1 is MNHEY and CDR2 is SVGAGI. The CDR3 is 14 residues long.